The 20 T cell receptor beta chains in this list originate from one sample, sequenced in a study of technical replicates of blood from four donors. TCRdb's copy holds only in-frame clones and misses some; the assay was immunoSEQ multiplex PCR. The sample contains 80,000 to 95,000 clones, just over 95% of which appear only once. What was sequenced was T cells isolated from PBMCs. These receptors came from a human donor in good health.

V usage is TRBV19 and J usage is TRBJ1-1, with 8 positions matching TRBD1. CDR1 LNHDA and CDR2 SQIVND come from the germline V gene (reference sequence). The CDR3 length is 15 residues. Trimming at V came to 7 bases and at J to 1 base, leaving 8 bases not matched to a gene. The CDR3 coding sequence is TGTGCCAGTAATGACAGGGGCGGTTGGAACACTGAAGCTTTCTTT. Translation gives CASNDRGGWNTEAFF.

This clone came up once. V gene TRBV7-9 combines with J gene TRBJ1-4; TRBD1 is a possible D gene (6 bases). The CDR3 is made up of 17 amino acids. V was clipped by 1 base and J by 0 bases, with 12 bases between them. Germline V lookup: CDR1 SEHNR, CDR2 FQNEAQ (reference sequence). The CDR3 DNA reads as TGTGCCAGCAGCTTAGAGGGCAGGGGAACAACTAATGAAAAACTGTTTTTT. This encodes CASSLEGRGTTNEKLFF.

The rearrangement links TRBV10-1 to TRBJ1-1; D gene uncertain. V gave up 0 bases and J gave up 6 bases, with 14 bases separating them. Germline assignment: CDR1 WNHNN and CDR2 SYGVQD (reference sequence). The CDR3 is 15 amino acids. CDR3 sequence: CASSESAGGYAEAFF. CDR3 in DNA: TGCGCCAGCAGTGAGTCGGCGGGAGGGTACGCTGAAGCTTTCTTT.

J is TRBJ1-3 and V is TRBV7-2; D not certain. Trimming took 3 bases from V and 1 from J, leaving 7 bases between them. This CDR3 contains 14 residues. Germline lookup yields CDR1 SGHTA and CDR2 FQGNSA. The CDR3 is CASSFEGSGNTIYF. CDR3 nucleotides: TGTGCCAGCAGCTTTGAGGGTTCTGGAAACACCATATATTTT.

The rearrangement uses TRBV5-1 and TRBJ2-7, with TRBD1 matching 8 bases. Germline V CDR1 and CDR2: SGHRS, YFSETQ. This CDR3 has 14 amino acids. Trimming took 5 bases from V and 6 from J; bases not matched to a gene: 10. CDR3 bases: TGCGCCAGCAGTGAGGACAGGGAGTTTTCCGAGCAGTACTTC. Translated: CASSEDREFSEQYF.

The chain carries TRBV12-2 and TRBJ1-2. TRBV12-2 is tagged as a pseudogene. The CDR3 length is 16 residues. Here the CDR3 DNA reads TGTGCAAGTCGGGCTCACCGGGAGCCGGAAAGCTATGGCTACACCTTC. It codes for CASRAHREPESYGYTF.

V usage is TRBV19 and J usage is TRBJ1-5, with D hard to call. Trimming took 7 bases from V and 4 from J, leaving 11 bases between them. The length of the CDR3 is 13 residues. The V gene's germline CDR1 is LNHDA and CDR2 SQIVND (reference sequence). The CDR3 DNA sequence: TGTGCCAGTACCGAGGGTAGTAATCAGCCCCAGCATTTT. Amino acid sequence: CASTEGSNQPQHF.

The chain joins TRBV11-2 to TRBJ1-4; tentative D call: TRBD1 (6 bases). Germline V gene data show CDR1 as SGHAT and CDR2 as FQNNGV. Trimming took 6 bases from V and 8 from J, leaving 31 bases between them. CDR3 length equals 19 residues. In DNA form, the CDR3 reads TGTGCCAGCAGGGGGGGGATACGAGGACAGCCTCGTTTAAGGGAAAAACTGTTTTTT. Translating it yields CASRGGIRGQPRLREKLFF. Supplemented by reference TRBV11-2 and TRBJ1-4, the full variable domain reads EAGVAQSPRYKIIEKRQSVAFWCNPISGHATLYWYQQILGQGPKLLIQFQNNGVVDDSQLPKDRFSAERLKGVDSTLKIQPAKLEDSAVYLCASRGGIRGQPRLREKLFFGSGTQLSVL.

The rearrangement links TRBV4-3 to TRBJ2-7; a possible D gene is TRBD2 (5 bases). Germline assignment: CDR1 LGHNA and CDR2 YSLEER. The germline V and J ends were trimmed by 0 bases and 9 bases, with 18 bases remaining between them. The CDR3 is 15 residues long. CDR3 nucleotides: TGCGCCAGCAGCCAAGATGGAGGCCCCCAAAGGGCGCAGTACTTC. Amino acid sequence: CASSQDGGPQRAQYF.

The V gene is TRBV6-1, the J gene TRBJ2-1, with D possibly matching TRBD1 (5 bases). The CDR3 contains 13 residues. Germline CDR1 and CDR2: MNHNS and SASEGT. Between the trimmed V and J ends, which lost 4 bases and 2 bases, there was a span of 6 bases. This CDR3 is CASSVDTYNEQFF. The CDR3 region has the DNA TGTGCCAGCAGTGTGGACACCTACAATGAGCAGTTCTTC.

V usage is TRBV6-5 and J usage is TRBJ2-7; TRBD2 is a possible D gene (6 bases). This CDR3 is 14 amino acids long. CDR1 is MNHEY, CDR2 SVGAGI, per germline. V shed 5 bases and J shed 3 bases, with 14 bases lying between them. As DNA, the CDR3 is TGTGCCAGCAGTACGGGACTCCTACTCTACGAGCAGTACTTC. Amino acid sequence: CASSTGLLLYEQYF.

The chain is built from TRBV4-3 and TRBJ2-3, with D maybe TRBD2 (6 bases). In germline, CDR1 is LGHNA, CDR2 YSLEER. This CDR3 has 14 residues. Deletions cut 0 bases from V and 4 bases from J, with 8 bases between. This CDR3 is CASSQEWRADTQYF. CDR3 in DNA: TGCGCCAGCAGCCAAGAGTGGAGGGCAGATACGCAGTATTTT.

The rearrangement links TRBV27 to TRBJ2-7, with TRBD1 matching over 7 bases. The germline V gene encodes CDR1 MNHEY and CDR2 SMNVEV (reference sequence). V dropped 3 bases and J dropped 2; count of bases not matched to a gene: 1. There are 13 residues in the CDR3. Written as DNA, the CDR3 is TGTGCCAGCAGTTTGACAGGGACCTACGAGCAGTACTTC. This codes for CASSLTGTYEQYF.

This chain connects TRBV27 to TRBJ2-7; D is unclear. The V gene lost 2 bases and the J gene lost 2 bases, with 7 bases spanning the gap. CDR3 length: 13 amino acids. Germline CDR1 MNHEY, CDR2 SMNVEV (reference sequence). CDR3 in amino acids: CASSLNSPYEQYF. The CDR3 DNA reads TGTGCCAGCAGTTTAAACAGCCCCTACGAGCAGTACTTC.

This rearrangement joins TRBV4-1 to TRBJ2-5; perhaps TRBD1 as D (5 bases). Trimming removed 2 bases at V and 4 bases at J, with 14 bases between. Germline loops: CDR1 MGHRA, CDR2 YSYEKL. CDR3 length: 15 residues. The CDR3 reads CASSQTLQARETQYF. The CDR3 DNA reads as TGCGCCAGCAGCCAAACTCTACAGGCCAGAGAGACCCAGTACTTC.

The J gene is TRBJ2-1, the V gene TRBV7-3; possibly TRBD2 for D (5 bases). Germline CDR1 reads SGHTA; CDR2 reads FQGTGA. The length of the CDR3 is 16 residues. V gave up 3 bases and J gave up 0 bases, with 12 bases separating them. As DNA, the CDR3 is TGTGCCAGCAGCTTTAGCGTCCATCCCTCCTACAATGAGCAGTTCTTC. This translates into CASSFSVHPSYNEQFF. Full variable domain (missing parts from reference TRBV7-3 and TRBJ2-1): GAGVSQTPSNKVTEKGKYVELRCDPISGHTALYWYRQSLGQGPEFLIYFQGTGAADDSGLPNDRFFAVRPEGSVSTLKIQRTERGDSAVYLCASSFSVHPSYNEQFFGPGTRLTVL.

The J gene is TRBJ2-5, the V gene TRBV11-2; TRBD2 might be the D (6 bases). The ends were cut back, 1 base at V and 3 bases at J, with 18 bases in the middle. This CDR3 comprises 17 residues. The V gene's germline CDR1 is SGHAT and CDR2 FQNNGV. CDR3 nucleotide sequence: TGTGCCAGCAGCTTAGGGGGAAGATATCAGCGGGAAGAGACCCAGTACTTC. This translates into CASSLGGRYQREETQYF.

In this sample, this clone turned up once. The chain joins TRBV28 to TRBJ1-2; no firm D call. Germline CDR1 reads MDHEN; CDR2 reads SYDVKM. Trimming pared 4 bases from V and 10 bases from J, leaving 13 bases between. The CDR3 has 12 residues. The CDR3 sequence: CASSSRTNDYTF. The CDR3 bases are TGTGCCAGCAGTTCCCGGACTAATGACTACACCTTC.

This clone was seen a single time. The V and J genes are TRBV6-5 and TRBJ2-7; D is perhaps TRBD1 (6 bases). Germline CDR1 is MNHEY and CDR2 is SVGAGI. CDR3 size: 14 residues. V lost 0 bases and J lost 3, with 9 bases in between. CDR3 bases: TGTGCCAGCAGTTACTCCCAGGGGAACTACGAGCAGTACTTC. It is translated as CASSYSQGNYEQYF.

The V call is TRBV5-1, the J call TRBJ2-7; TRBD1 is a possible D gene (5 bases). This CDR3 is built from 13 residues. Germline-derived CDR1 and CDR2 are SGHRS and YFSETQ. V was cut by 5 bases and J by 3 bases, with 12 bases left in between. The chain's CDR3 is CASRRTDNYEQYF. The CDR3 nucleotides are TGCGCCAGCAGGAGGACGGACAACTACGAGCAGTACTTC.